These 14 T cell receptor beta chains came from one sample sequenced in a study of Ad26.COV2.S vaccination and SARS-CoV-2 variants. The data were produced by immunoSEQ multiplex PCR, yet TCRdb's version contains in-frame clones alone and is incomplete. Of 85,000 to 95,000 clones in the sample, less than 85% were seen once. The sample in question was peripheral blood, obtained after recovery from COVID-19. These receptors were obtained from a human donor who had recovered from COVID-19.

This clone appeared once. The J gene is TRBJ2-2, the V gene TRBV6-2 or TRBV6-3; 10 bases are shared with TRBD1. This CDR3 region has 14 residues. Germline CDR1 MNHEY, CDR2 SVGEGT. The trim removed 5 bases at V and 3 bases at J, leaving 0 bases unmatched. The CDR3 region is CASSGQGDTGELFF. The CDR3 DNA sequence: TGTGCCAGCAGTGGACAGGGGGACACCGGGGAGCTGTTTTTT.

The J gene is TRBJ1-1, the V gene TRBV12-3 or TRBV12-4, with no clear D. Trimming left V 3 bases short and J 4 bases short, with 9 bases between. The CDR3 contains 13 residues. The CDR3 DNA reads as TGTGCCAGCAGTTTCGGGCCTATCACTGAAGCTTTCTTT. Translated, it gives CASSFGPITEAFF.

This chain uses TRBV28 with TRBJ2-5; 8 positions match TRBD1. The V gene's germline CDR1 is MDHEN and CDR2 SYDVKM. V was pared by 6 bases and J by 1 base, with 4 bases of the junction left unmatched. The CDR3 is 14 residues long. The CDR3 is CASRGTGFQETQYF. The CDR3 region has the DNA TGTGCCAGCAGAGGGACAGGTTTCCAAGAGACCCAGTACTTC.

This chain joins TRBV3-1 (or the pseudogene TRBV3-2) and TRBJ2-5; D gene unclear. This CDR3 is built from 11 residues. Germline lookup yields CDR1 LGHDT and CDR2 YNNKEL (reference sequence). V lost 6 bases to trimming and J lost 5 bases, with 7 bases between them. In DNA form, the CDR3 reads TGTGCCAGCAGGGTCGGTGAGACCCAGTACTTC. Residues: CASRVGETQYF.

This clone came up once. The gene calls are TRBV7-3 and TRBJ2-5; the match to TRBD2 covers 8 bases. In germline, CDR1 is SGHTA, CDR2 FQGTGA. The CDR3 sequence is 18 residues long. V was clipped by 5 bases and J by 1 base; unmatched bases: 15. CDR3 region: CASSPGNLAGKSQETQYF. The CDR3 coding sequence is TGTGCCAGCAGCCCGGGAAATTTAGCGGGAAAGAGCCAAGAGACCCAGTACTTC.

The V and J genes are TRBV29-1 and TRBJ2-7; unclear D gene. V lost 4 bases and J 1 base, leaving 5 bases between the germline ends. The CDR3 is 11 residues long. Germline-derived CDR1 and CDR2 are SQVTM and ANQGSEA. CDR3 region: CSVGPSYEQYF. In nucleotides, the CDR3 is TGCAGCGTTGGGCCGTCCTACGAGCAGTACTTC.

This sequence joins TRBV29-1 and TRBJ1-1; D call uncertain. Trimming removed 6 bases at V and 0 bases at J, with 11 bases between. CDR1 is SQVTM, CDR2 ANQGSEA, per germline. The CDR3 sequence is 13 residues long. CDR3 sequence reads: CSVEKQMNTEAFF. The CDR3 nucleotides are TGCAGCGTGGAAAAGCAGATGAACACTGAAGCTTTCTTT.

V is TRBV28 and J is TRBJ1-3; D gene unclear. Trimming pared 8 bases from V and 0 bases from J, leaving 17 bases between. The CDR3 sequence is 16 residues long. The germline V gene has CDR1 MDHEN and CDR2 SYDVKM. In DNA, the CDR3 is TGTGCCAGCGCGTTAATCCGGGTCCTCTCTGGAAACACCATATATTTT. Translated: CASALIRVLSGNTIYF.

This rearrangement joins TRBV27 to TRBJ2-1; either TRBD1 or TRBD2 may fit D (5 bases each). Germline-derived CDR1 and CDR2 are MNHEY and SMNVEV (reference sequence). Trimming pared 3 bases from V and 0 bases from J, leaving 9 bases between. This CDR3 is built from 15 residues. Here the CDR3 reads CASSLRGASYNEQFF. CDR3 coding DNA: TGTGCCAGCAGTTTGAGGGGTGCCTCCTACAATGAGCAGTTCTTC.

The rearrangement uses TRBV14 and TRBJ2-2, with a weak D call TRBD1 (5 bases). V was shortened by 4 bases and J by 4 bases, with 16 bases between the two germline ends. The germline V gene has CDR1 SGHDN and CDR2 FVKESK. The CDR3 totals 16 residues. The CDR3 sequence: CASSPIYRQGTGELFF. CDR3 nucleotides: TGTGCCAGCAGCCCTATTTACAGGCAGGGCACCGGGGAGCTGTTTTTT.

The CDR3: CASSQQGLATVTDTQYF. DNA of the CDR3: TGTGCCAGCAGCCAGCAAGGACTAGCAACGGTAACAGATACGCAGTATTTT. V is TRBV3-1 (or the pseudogene TRBV3-2) and J is TRBJ2-3, with TRBD2 matching over 8 bases. There are 17 residues in the CDR3. The V segment lost 3 bases and the J segment 3 bases; nucleotides outside the gene matches: 11. Germline lookup yields CDR1 LGHDT and CDR2 YNNKEL (reference sequence).

The chain joins TRBV28 to TRBJ2-3; D is uncertain. Germline CDR1 and CDR2: MDHEN and SYDVKM. Trimming removed 3 bases at V and 7 bases at J, with 5 bases between. The CDR3 sequence is 11 residues long. CDR3 coding DNA: TGTGCCAGCAGTTTCGTGAATACGCAGTATTTT. It translates to CASSFVNTQYF.

The chain's CDR3 is CASSPIGGTGELFF. CDR3 bases: TGTGCCAGCAGTCCCATCGGGGGTACCGGGGAGCTGTTTTTT. The V call is TRBV28, the J call TRBJ2-2; D is perhaps TRBD2 (6 bases). The germline CDR1 and CDR2 sequences are MDHEN and SYDVKM. V lost 5 bases and J 5 bases, leaving 12 bases between the germline ends. This CDR3 is built from 14 residues. Full variable domain (outside the CDR3, taken from reference TRBV28 and TRBJ2-2): DVKVTQSSRYLVKRTGEKVFLECVQDMDHENMFWYRQDPGLGLRLIYFSYDVKMKEKGDIPEGYSVSREKKERFSLILESASTNQTSMYLCASSPIGGTGELFFGEGSRLTVL.

The V and J genes are TRBV28 and TRBJ1-6; a possible D gene is TRBD1 (5 bases). The CDR3 is 15 residues long. V was clipped by 2 bases and J by 5 bases, with 10 bases between them. Germline V gene data show CDR1 as MDHEN and CDR2 as SYDVKM. CDR3 sequence reads: CASSLAQANNSPLHF. Here the CDR3 DNA reads TGTGCCAGCAGTTTAGCACAGGCGAATAATTCACCCCTCCACTTT.